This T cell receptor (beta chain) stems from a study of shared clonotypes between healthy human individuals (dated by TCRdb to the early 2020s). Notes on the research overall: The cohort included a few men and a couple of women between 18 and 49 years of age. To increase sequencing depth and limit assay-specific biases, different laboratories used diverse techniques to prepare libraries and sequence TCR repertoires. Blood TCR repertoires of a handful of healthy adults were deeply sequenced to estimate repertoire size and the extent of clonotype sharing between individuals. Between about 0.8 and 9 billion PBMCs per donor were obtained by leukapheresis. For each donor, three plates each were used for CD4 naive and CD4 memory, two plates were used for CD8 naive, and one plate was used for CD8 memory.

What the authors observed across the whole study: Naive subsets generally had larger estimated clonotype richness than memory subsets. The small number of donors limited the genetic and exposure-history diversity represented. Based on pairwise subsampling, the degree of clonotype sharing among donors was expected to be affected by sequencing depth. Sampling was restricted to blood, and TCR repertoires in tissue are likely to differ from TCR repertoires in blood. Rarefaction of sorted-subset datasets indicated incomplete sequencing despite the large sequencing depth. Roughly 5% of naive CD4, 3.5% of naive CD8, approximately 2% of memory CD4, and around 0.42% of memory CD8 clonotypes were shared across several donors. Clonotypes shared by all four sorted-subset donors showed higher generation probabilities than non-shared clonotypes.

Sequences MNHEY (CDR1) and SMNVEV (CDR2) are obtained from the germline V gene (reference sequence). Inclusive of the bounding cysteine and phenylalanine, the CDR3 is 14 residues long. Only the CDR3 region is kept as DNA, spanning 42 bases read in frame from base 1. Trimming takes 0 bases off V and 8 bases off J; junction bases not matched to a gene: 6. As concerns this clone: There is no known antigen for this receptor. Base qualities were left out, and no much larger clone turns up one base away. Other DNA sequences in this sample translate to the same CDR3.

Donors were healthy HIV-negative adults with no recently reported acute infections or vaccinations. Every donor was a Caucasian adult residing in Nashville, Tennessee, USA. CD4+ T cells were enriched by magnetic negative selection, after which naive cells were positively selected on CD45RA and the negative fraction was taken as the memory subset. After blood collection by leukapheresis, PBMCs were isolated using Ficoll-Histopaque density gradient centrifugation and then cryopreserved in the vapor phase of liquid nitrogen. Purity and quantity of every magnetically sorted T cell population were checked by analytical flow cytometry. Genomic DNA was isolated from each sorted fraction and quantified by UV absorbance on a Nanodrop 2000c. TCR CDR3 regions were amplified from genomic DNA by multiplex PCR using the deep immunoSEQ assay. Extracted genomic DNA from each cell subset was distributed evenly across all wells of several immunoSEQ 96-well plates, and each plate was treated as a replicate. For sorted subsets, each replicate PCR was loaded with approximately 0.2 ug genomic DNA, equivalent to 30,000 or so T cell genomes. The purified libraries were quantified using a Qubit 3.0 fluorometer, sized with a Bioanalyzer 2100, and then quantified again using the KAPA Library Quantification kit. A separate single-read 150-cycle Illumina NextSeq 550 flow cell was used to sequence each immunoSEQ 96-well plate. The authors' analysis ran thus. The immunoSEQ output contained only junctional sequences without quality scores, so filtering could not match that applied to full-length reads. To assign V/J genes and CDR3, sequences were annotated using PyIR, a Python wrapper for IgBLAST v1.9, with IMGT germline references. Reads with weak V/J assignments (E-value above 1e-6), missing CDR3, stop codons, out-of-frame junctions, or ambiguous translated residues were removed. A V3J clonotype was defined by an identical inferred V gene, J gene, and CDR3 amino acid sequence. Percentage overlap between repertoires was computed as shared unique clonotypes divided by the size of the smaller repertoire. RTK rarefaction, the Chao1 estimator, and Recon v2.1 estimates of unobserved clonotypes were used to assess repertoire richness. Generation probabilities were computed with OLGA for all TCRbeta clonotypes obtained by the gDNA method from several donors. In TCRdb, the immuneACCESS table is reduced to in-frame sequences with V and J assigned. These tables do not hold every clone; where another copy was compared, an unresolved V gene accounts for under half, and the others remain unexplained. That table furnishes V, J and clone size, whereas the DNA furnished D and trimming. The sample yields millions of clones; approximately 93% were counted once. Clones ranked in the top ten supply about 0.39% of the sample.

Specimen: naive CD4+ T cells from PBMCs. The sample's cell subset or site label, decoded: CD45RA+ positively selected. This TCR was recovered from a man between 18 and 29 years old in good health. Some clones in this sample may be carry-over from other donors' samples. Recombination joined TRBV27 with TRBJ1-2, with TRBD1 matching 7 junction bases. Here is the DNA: TGTGCCAGCAGTTTATCAGGGGGCGGTGGAGGCTACACCTTC. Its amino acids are CASSLSGGGGGYTF.